The 2 T cell receptor beta chains in this list originate from one sample, sequenced in a study of blood T cell repertoires in COVID-19. Repertoires were generated with immunoSEQ multiplex PCR, while TCRdb's copy carries only in-frame clones and drops some. This sample yields about 250,000 clones, of which 88% are seen a single time; less than 3% belongs to the top ten. The specimen sequenced was PBMCs or T cells enriched from blood (not recorded which). The receptors derive from a woman in her fifties or sixties who had recovered from COVID-19.

The chain is built from TRBV6-5 and TRBJ1-5, with D possibly TRBD1 on 5 matching bases. The CDR3 has 15 amino acids. Trimming removed 6 bases from V and 0 bases from J, with 12 bases in between. Per germline, CDR1 MNHEY and CDR2 SVGAGI. CDR3 region: CASRTNRNSNQPQHF. In DNA, the CDR3 is TGTGCCAGCAGAACCAACAGGAATAGCAATCAGCCCCAGCATTTT.

Worth noting for this clone: This sample includes further DNA sequences coding for the same CDR3. The chain is built from TRBV28 and TRBJ1-1, with D possibly matching TRBD1 (6 bases). V was trimmed by 5 bases and J by 1 base, leaving 8 bases between them. The CDR3 totals 13 residues. Per the germline V gene, CDR1 is MDHEN and CDR2 is SYDVKM. Here the CDR3 DNA reads TGTGCCAGCAGTCCACAGGGGAACACTGAAGCTTTCTTT. It specifies CASSPQGNTEAFF.